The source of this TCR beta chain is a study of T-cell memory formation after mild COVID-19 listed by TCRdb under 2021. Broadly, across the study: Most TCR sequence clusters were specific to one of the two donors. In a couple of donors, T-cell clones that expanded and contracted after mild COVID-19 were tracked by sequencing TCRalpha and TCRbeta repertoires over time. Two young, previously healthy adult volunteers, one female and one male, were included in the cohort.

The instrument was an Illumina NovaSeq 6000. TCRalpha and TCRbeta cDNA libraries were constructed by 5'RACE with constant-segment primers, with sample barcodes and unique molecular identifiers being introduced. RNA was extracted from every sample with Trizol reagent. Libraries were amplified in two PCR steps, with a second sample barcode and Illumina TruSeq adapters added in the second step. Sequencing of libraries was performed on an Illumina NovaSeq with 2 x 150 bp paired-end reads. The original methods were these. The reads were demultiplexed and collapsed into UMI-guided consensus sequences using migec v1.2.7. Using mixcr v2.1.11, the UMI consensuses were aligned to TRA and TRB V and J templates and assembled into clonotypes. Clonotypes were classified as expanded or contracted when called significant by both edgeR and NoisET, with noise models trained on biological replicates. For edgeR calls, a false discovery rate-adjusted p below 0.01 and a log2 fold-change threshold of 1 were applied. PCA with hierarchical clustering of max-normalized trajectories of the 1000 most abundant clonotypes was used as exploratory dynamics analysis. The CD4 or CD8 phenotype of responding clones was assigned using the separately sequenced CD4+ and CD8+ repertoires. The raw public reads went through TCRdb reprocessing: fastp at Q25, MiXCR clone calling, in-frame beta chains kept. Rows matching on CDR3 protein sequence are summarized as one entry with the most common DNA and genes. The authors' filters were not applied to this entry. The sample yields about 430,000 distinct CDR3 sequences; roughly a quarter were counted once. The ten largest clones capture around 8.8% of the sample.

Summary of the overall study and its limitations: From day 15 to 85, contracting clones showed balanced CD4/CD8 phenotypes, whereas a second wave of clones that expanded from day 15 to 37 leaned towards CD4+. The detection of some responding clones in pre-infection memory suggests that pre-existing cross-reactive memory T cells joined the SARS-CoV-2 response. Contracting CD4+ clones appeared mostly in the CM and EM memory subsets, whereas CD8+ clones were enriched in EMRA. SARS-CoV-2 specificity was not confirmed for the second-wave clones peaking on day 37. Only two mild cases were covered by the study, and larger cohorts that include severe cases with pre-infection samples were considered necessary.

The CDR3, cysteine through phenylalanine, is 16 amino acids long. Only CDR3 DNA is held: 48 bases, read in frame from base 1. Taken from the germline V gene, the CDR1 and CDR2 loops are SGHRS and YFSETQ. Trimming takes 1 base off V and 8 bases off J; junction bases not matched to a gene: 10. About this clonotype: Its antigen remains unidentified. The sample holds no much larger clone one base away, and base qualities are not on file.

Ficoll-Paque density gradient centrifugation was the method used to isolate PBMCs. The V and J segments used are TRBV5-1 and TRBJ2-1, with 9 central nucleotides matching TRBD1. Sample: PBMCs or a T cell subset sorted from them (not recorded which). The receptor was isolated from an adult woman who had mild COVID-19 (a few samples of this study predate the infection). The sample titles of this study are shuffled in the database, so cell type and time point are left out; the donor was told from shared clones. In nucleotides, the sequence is TGCGCCAGCAGCTTGCCTTCCGGGACAGGGATCGATGAGCAGTTCTTC. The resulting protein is CASSLPSGTGIDEQFF.